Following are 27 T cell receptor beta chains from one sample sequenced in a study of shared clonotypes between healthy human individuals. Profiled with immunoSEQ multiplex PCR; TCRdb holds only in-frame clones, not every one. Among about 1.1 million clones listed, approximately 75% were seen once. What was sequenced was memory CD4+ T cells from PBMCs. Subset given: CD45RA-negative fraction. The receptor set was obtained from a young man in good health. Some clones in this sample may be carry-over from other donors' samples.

The CDR3 reads CASSQDPRTDYGYTF. The CDR3, as DNA: TGCGCCAGCAGCCAAGATCCACGGACTGATTATGGCTACACCTTC. This chain joins TRBV4-3 and TRBJ1-2, with no clear D. V was clipped by 0 bases and J by 5 bases, with 13 bases between them. There are 15 residues in the CDR3. Germline V CDR1 and CDR2: LGHNA, YSLEER.

The chain's CDR3 is CASSLRSGLRGYTF. Here the CDR3 DNA reads TGTGCCAGCAGCTTAAGGTCTGGGTTGAGGGGCTACACCTTC. The chain combines TRBV5-6 with TRBJ1-2; D gene unclear. V was shortened by 2 bases and J by 8 bases, with 16 bases between the two germline ends. Germline CDR1 is SGHDT and CDR2 is YYEEEE. The CDR3 runs to 14 residues.

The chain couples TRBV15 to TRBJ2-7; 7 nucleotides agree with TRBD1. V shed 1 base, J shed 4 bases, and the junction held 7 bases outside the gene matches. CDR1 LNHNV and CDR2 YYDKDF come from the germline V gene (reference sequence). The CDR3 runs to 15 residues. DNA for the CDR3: TGTGCCACCAGCAGAGGGCCGACAGGGACATACGAGCAGTACTTC. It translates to CATSRGPTGTYEQYF.

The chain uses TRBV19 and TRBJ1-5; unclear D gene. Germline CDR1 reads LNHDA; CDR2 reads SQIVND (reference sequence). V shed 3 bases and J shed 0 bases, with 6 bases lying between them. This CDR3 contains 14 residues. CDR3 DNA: TGTGCCAGTAGTATTTCTTATAGCAATCAGCCCCAGCATTTT. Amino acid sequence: CASSISYSNQPQHF.

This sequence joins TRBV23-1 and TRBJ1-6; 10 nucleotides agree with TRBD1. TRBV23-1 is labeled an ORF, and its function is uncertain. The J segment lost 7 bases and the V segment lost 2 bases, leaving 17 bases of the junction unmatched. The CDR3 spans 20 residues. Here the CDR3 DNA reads TGCGCCAGCAGTCAACTCCGGGACAGGGGAATAGCGGGGTCCAATTCACCCCTCCACTTT. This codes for CASSQLRDRGIAGSNSPLHF.

CDR3 coding DNA: TGCGCCAGCAGCTTGGGCCCCGGACAGGGCGCCTACGAGCAGTACTTC. It yields the protein CASSLGPGQGAYEQYF. The rearrangement joins TRBV5-1 to TRBJ2-7; 8 bases line up with TRBD1. This CDR3 has 16 residues. Germline-derived CDR1 and CDR2 are SGHRS and YFSETQ. Trimming removed 0 bases from V and 2 bases from J; junction bases left unmatched: 7.

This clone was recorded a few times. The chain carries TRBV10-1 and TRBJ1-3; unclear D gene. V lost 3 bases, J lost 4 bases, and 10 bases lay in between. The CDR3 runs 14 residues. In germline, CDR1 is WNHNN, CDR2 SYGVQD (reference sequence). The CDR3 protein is CASSEGSAGNTIYF. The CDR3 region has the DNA TGCGCCAGCAGTGAAGGTTCTGCCGGAAACACCATATATTTT.

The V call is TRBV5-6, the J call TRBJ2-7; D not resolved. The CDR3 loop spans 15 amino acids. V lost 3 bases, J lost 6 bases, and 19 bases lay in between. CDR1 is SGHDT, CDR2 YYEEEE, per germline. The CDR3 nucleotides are TGTGCCAGCAGCTACTTTGTTTTTGACGGTGGCGAGCAGTACTTC. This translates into CASSYFVFDGGEQYF. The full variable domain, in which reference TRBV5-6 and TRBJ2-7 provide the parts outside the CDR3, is DAGVTQSPTHLIKTRGQQVTLRCSPKSGHDTVSWYQQALGQGPQFIFQYYEEEERQRGNFPDRFSGHQFPNYSSELNVNALLLGDSALYLCASSYFVFDGGEQYFGPGTRLTVT.

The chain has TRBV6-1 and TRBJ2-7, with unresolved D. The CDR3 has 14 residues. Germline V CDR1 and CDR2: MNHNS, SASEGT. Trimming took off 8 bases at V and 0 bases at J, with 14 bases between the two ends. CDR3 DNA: TGTGCCAGCGGACGTGTTACAGCCTCCTACGAGCAGTACTTC. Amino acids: CASGRVTASYEQYF.

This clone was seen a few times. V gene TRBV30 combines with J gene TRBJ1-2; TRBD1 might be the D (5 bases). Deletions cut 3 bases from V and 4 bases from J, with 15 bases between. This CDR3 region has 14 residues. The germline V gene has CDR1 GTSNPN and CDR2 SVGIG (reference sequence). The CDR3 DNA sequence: TGTGCCTGGAGGTTACAGGCGTGGAGCTATGGCTACACCTTC. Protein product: CAWRLQAWSYGYTF.

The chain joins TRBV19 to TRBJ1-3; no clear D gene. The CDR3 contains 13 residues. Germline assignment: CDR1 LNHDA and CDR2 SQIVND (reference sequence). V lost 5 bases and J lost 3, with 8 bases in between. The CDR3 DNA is TGTGCCAGTAGTGGCCAGGTTGGAAACACCATATATTTT. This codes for CASSGQVGNTIYF.

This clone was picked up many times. The CDR3 spells CASSFSRGINTGELFF. The CDR3 DNA sequence: TGTGCCAGTAGTTTCTCCCGCGGGATAAACACCGGGGAGCTGTTTTTT. The chain is built from TRBV19 and TRBJ2-2, with D perhaps TRBD2 (6 bases). CDR1 and CDR2 (germline): LNHDA, SQIVND (reference sequence). Between the trimmed V and J ends, which lost 5 bases and 2 bases, there was a span of 15 bases. The CDR3 sequence is 16 residues long.

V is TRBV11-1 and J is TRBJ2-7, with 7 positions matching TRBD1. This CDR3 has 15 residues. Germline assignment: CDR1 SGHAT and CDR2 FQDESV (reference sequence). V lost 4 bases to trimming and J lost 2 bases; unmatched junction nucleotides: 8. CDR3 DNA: TGTGCCAGCAGCTCGCCGGGACAGCGGACCTACGAGCAGTACTTC. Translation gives CASSSPGQRTYEQYF.

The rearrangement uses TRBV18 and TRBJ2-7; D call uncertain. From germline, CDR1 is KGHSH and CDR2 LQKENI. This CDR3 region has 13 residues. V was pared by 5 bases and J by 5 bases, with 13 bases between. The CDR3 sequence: CASSSGVENEQYF. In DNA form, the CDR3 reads TGTGCCAGCTCATCGGGTGTCGAGAACGAGCAGTACTTC.

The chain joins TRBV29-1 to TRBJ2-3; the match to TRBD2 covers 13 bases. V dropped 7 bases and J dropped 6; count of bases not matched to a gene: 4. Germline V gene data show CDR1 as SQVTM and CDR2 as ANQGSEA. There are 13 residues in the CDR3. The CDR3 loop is CSAGLAGADTQYF. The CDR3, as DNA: TGCAGCGCCGGACTAGCGGGAGCGGATACGCAGTATTTT.

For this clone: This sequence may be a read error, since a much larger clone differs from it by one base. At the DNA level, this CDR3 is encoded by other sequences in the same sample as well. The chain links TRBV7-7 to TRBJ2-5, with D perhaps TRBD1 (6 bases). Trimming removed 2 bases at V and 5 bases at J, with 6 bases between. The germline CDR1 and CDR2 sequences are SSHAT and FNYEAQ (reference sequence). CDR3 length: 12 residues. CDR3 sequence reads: CASSLQGETQYF. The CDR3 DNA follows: TGTGCCAGCAGCTTACAGGGGGAGACCCAGTACTTC.

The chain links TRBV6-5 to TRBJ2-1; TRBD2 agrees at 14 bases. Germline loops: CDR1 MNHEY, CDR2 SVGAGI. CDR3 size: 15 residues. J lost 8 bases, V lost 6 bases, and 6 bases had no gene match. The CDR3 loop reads CASRPGLAGVDEQFF. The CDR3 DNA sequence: TGTGCCAGCAGGCCGGGACTAGCGGGAGTGGATGAGCAGTTCTTC.

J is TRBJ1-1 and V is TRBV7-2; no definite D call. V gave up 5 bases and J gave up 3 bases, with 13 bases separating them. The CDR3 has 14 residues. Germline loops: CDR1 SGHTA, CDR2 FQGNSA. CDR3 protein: CASSHPSEDTEAFF. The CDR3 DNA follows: TGTGCCAGCAGCCACCCAAGTGAGGACACTGAAGCTTTCTTT.

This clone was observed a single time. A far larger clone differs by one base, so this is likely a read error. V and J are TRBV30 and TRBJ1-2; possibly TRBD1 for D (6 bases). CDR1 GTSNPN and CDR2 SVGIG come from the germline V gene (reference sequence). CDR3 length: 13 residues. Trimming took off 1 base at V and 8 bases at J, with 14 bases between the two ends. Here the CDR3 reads CAWSADSVKGYTF. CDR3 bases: TGTGCCTGGAGTGCGGACAGTGTAAAAGGCTACACCTTC.

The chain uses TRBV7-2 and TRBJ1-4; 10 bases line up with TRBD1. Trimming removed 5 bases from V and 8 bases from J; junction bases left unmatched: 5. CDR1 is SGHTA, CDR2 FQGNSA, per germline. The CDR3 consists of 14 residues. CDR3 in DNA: TGTGCCAGCAGCGACAGGGGGCTCTCCGAAAAACTGTTTTTT. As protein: CASSDRGLSEKLFF.

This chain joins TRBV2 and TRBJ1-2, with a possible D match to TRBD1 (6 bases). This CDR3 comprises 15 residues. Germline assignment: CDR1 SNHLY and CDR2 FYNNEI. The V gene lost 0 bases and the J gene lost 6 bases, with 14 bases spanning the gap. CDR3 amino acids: CASSEAGQGIHGYTF. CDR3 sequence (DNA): TGTGCCAGCAGTGAAGCGGGGCAGGGGATCCATGGCTACACCTTC.

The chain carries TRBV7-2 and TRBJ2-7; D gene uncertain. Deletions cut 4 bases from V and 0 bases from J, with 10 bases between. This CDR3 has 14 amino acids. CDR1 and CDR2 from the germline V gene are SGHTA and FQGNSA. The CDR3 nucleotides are TGTGCCAGCAGCTCCCTCAGGAGCTCCTACGAGCAGTACTTC. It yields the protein CASSSLRSSYEQYF.

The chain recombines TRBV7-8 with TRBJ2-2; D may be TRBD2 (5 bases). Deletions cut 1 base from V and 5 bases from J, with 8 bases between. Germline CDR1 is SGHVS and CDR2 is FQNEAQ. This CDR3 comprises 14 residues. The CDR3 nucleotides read TGTGCCAGCAGCTTAGTAGAGGGTACCGGGGAGCTGTTTTTT. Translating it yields CASSLVEGTGELFF.

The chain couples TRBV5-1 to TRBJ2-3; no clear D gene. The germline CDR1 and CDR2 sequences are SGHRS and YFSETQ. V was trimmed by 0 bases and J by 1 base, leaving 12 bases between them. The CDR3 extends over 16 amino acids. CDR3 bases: TGCGCCAGCAGCTTGGCCGCAGGATTGGGCACAGATACGCAGTATTTT. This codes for CASSLAAGLGTDTQYF.

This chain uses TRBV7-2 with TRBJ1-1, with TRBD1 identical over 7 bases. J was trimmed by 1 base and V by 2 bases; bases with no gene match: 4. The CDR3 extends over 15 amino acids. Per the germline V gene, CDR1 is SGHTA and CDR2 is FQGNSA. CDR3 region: CASSLWGTANTEAFF. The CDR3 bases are TGTGCCAGCAGCTTATGGGGGACAGCGAACACTGAAGCTTTCTTT. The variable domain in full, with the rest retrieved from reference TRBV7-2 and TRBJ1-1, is GAGVSQSPSNKVTEKGKDVELRCDPISGHTALYWYRQSLGQGLEFLIYFQGNSAPDKSGLPSDRFSAERTGGSVSTLTIQRTQQEDSAVYLCASSLWGTANTEAFFGQGTRLTVV.

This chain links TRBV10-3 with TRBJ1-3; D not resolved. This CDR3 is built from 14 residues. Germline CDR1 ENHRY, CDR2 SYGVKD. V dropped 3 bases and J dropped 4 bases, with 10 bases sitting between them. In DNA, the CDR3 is TGTGCCATCAGTGAATCCGCTTCCGGAAACACCATATATTTT. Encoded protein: CAISESASGNTIYF.

CDR3 amino acids: CASSPWDRDEYGYTF. The CDR3, as DNA: TGTGCCAGTAGTCCCTGGGACAGGGATGAGTATGGCTACACCTTC. The chain couples TRBV19 to TRBJ1-2, with TRBD1 identical over 9 bases. Trimming cost V 5 bases and J 5 bases; bases outside gene matches: 9. CDR1 is LNHDA, CDR2 SQIVND, per germline (reference sequence). CDR3 length: 15 residues. Combining the CDR3 with reference TRBV19 and TRBJ1-2 gives the whole variable domain DGGITQSPKYLFRKEGQNVTLSCEQNLNHDAMYWYRQDPGQGLRLIYYSQIVNDFQKGDIAEGYSVSREKKESFPLTVTSAQKNPTAFYLCASSPWDRDEYGYTFGSGTRLTVV.